The 27 T cell receptor beta chains in this list originate from one sample, sequenced in a study of T cell responses to AZD1222 COVID-19 vaccine. Only in-frame clones appear in the TCRdb table, and some are missing; sequencing was by immunoSEQ multiplex PCR. This sample has 120,000 to 150,000 clones, with 90% to 95% found just once. The sequences come from peripheral blood, collected 28 days after the second AZD1222 dose. The receptors originated from an adult who received the AZD1222 COVID-19 vaccine.

The chain carries TRBV29-1 and TRBJ1-1; a weak D match, TRBD1 (6 bases). The CDR3 is 14 residues long. Germline V gene data show CDR1 as SQVTM and CDR2 as ANQGSEA. The V gene lost 6 bases and the J gene lost 1 base, with 15 bases spanning the gap. CDR3 DNA sequence: TGCAGCGTCGGACAGCCCCGAGGGAACACTGAAGCTTTCTTT. This codes for CSVGQPRGNTEAFF.

The chain recombines TRBV6-2 or TRBV6-3 with TRBJ2-5; 13 bases line up with TRBD2. This CDR3 contains 16 residues. Per the germline V gene, CDR1 is MNHEY and CDR2 is SVGEGT. V trimming: 5 bases; J trimming: 4 bases; junction bases outside the gene matches: 7. CDR3 in amino acids: CASSPITSGGGETQYF. CDR3 bases: TGTGCCAGCAGTCCAATCACTAGCGGGGGGGGAGAGACCCAGTACTTC.

The chain couples TRBV10-3 to TRBJ1-2; D may be TRBD1 (5 bases). The germline V and J ends were trimmed by 10 bases and 8 bases, with 23 bases remaining between them. In germline, CDR1 is ENHRY, CDR2 SYGVKD. The CDR3 is 14 residues long. The CDR3 here is CATHLAREEHGYTF. In DNA form, the CDR3 reads TGTGCCACCCACCTCGCCAGGGAGGAACACGGCTACACCTTC.

CDR3 DNA: TGTGCCAGCAGCCGGAGTGTCGGACAGGGAGGGACTGAAGCTTTCTTT. This gives the protein CASSRSVGQGGTEAFF. V is TRBV7-9 and J is TRBJ1-1; 8 bases are shared with TRBD1. V dropped 5 bases and J dropped 5; count of bases not matched to a gene: 13. Germline CDR1 and CDR2: SEHNR and FQNEAQ (reference sequence). The CDR3 is made up of 16 amino acids.

The chain couples TRBV11-2 to TRBJ1-3; D not certain. This CDR3 spans 16 amino acids. The germline V gene encodes CDR1 SGHAT and CDR2 FQNNGV. V was trimmed by 5 bases and J by 7 bases, leaving 21 bases between them. The chain's CDR3 is CASSPRLATEGNTIYF. As DNA, the CDR3 is TGTGCCAGCAGCCCCCGACTGGCCACAGAGGGTAACACCATATATTTT.

This chain's CDR3 is CASSSLGRFNEQFF. The CDR3 nucleotides are TGTGCCAGCAGCTCGTTGGGGCGGTTCAATGAGCAGTTCTTC. This chain connects TRBV7-2 to TRBJ2-1; TRBD1 is a possible D gene (5 bases). CDR1 is SGHTA, CDR2 FQGNSA, per germline. This CDR3 comprises 14 residues. V gave up 4 bases and J gave up 6 bases, with 13 bases separating them.

This clone appeared once. The chain employs TRBV9 and TRBJ1-2, with D perhaps matching TRBD1 (6 bases). The CDR3 is 15 residues long. V shed 3 bases and J shed 2 bases, with 14 bases lying between them. Germline loops: CDR1 SGDLS, CDR2 YYNGEE. CDR3 nucleotide sequence: TGTGCCAGCAGCGCCTCCGGGACACCCAACTATGGCTACACCTTC. This sequence encodes CASSASGTPNYGYTF. Full variable domain (remainder filled in from reference TRBV9 and TRBJ1-2): DSGVTQTPKHLITATGQRVTLRCSPRSGDLSVYWYQQSLDQGLQFLIQYYNGEERAKGNILERFSAQQFPDLHSELNLSSLELGDSALYFCASSASGTPNYGYTFGSGTRLTVV.

As regards this clone: Additional DNA sequences in this sample encode the identical CDR3. The chain is built from TRBV11-2 and TRBJ2-7; no clear D. Trimming took off 0 bases at V and 5 bases at J, with 8 bases between the two ends. Per the germline V gene, CDR1 is SGHAT and CDR2 is FQNNGV. The CDR3 runs to 13 residues. The CDR3 loop reads CASSLDRGDEQYF. The DNA of the CDR3 is TGTGCCAGCAGCTTAGATAGAGGTGACGAGCAGTACTTC.

The chain links TRBV27 to TRBJ2-7, with TRBD1 matching 8 bases. The CDR3 has 14 amino acids. Germline lookup yields CDR1 MNHEY and CDR2 SMNVEV (reference sequence). The J segment lost 4 bases and the V segment lost 5 bases, leaving 7 bases of the junction unmatched. CDR3 amino acids: CASSRSGGRYEQYF. In DNA, the CDR3 is TGTGCCAGCAGTCGGTCAGGGGGCAGGTACGAGCAGTACTTC.

This chain joins TRBV4-2 and TRBJ2-7; D might be TRBD2 (6 bases). From germline, CDR1 is LGHNA and CDR2 YNFKEQ. The CDR3 length is 17 residues. Trimming removed 1 base from V and 4 bases from J, with 20 bases in between. The CDR3 DNA reads TGTGCCAGCAGCCAAGTCCCGGACCAGGGAGGTCGGTACGAGCAGTACTTC. It encodes CASSQVPDQGGRYEQYF.

V and J are TRBV10-3 and TRBJ2-7; a possible D gene is TRBD2 (5 bases). The germline V gene has CDR1 ENHRY and CDR2 SYGVKD. V was trimmed by 6 bases and J by 0 bases, leaving 15 bases between them. The CDR3 consists of 15 residues. The CDR3 nucleotides read TGTGCCATCAGCGAACGGACGGGGAGCTCCTACGAGCAGTACTTC. This codes for CAISERTGSSYEQYF.

The chain links TRBV3-1 (or the pseudogene TRBV3-2) to TRBJ2-7; 10 bases align to TRBD2. The germline CDR1 and CDR2 sequences are LGHDT and YNNKEL (reference sequence). J was trimmed by 2 bases and V by 1 base; bases with no gene match: 8. CDR3 length: 17 amino acids. The CDR3 reads CASSQGLAGGGAYEQYF. CDR3 nucleotide sequence: TGTGCCAGCAGCCAAGGGTTAGCGGGAGGCGGGGCCTACGAGCAGTACTTC.

The CDR3 coding sequence is TGTGCCAGCAGTACCCCCACAGATACGCAGTATTTT. This gives the protein CASSTPTDTQYF. The gene calls are TRBV28 and TRBJ2-3; D call uncertain. Germline V CDR1 and CDR2: MDHEN, SYDVKM. The CDR3 covers 12 residues. Trimming removed 5 bases from V and 2 bases from J, with 5 bases in between.

V is TRBV6-5 and J is TRBJ1-6; the D gene is possibly TRBD1 (5 bases). The CDR3 totals 14 residues. Trimming shortened V by 6 bases and J by 9 bases, and 15 bases separated the two germline ends. Germline CDR1 is MNHEY and CDR2 is SVGAGI. The CDR3 DNA sequence: TGTGCCAGCAGCTTGCAGGGATACGGTTCACCCCTCCACTTT. Its translation is CASSLQGYGSPLHF.

V and J are TRBV6-8 and TRBJ2-7, with a weak D call TRBD2 (6 bases). Germline V lookup: CDR1 MNHGY, CDR2 SAAAGT. The CDR3 extends over 17 amino acids. In nucleotides, the CDR3 is TGTGTCACCCGAGCCGGCTCCTCTTCGGGACTCTCCTACGAGCAGTACTTC. This gives the protein CVTRAGSSSGLSYEQYF.

The V call is TRBV28, the J call TRBJ2-5; D possibly uses TRBD1 or TRBD2 (5 bases each). The germline V and J ends were trimmed by 2 bases and 5 bases, with 9 bases remaining between them. CDR1 and CDR2 from the germline V gene are MDHEN and SYDVKM. The CDR3 sequence is 13 residues long. The CDR3 DNA is TGTGCCAGCAGTTTAGGGACGTGGGAGACCCAGTACTTC. This gives the protein CASSLGTWETQYF.

The chain combines TRBV6-1 with TRBJ1-1, with D unclear. Germline CDR1 and CDR2: MNHNS and SASEGT. CDR3 length: 13 amino acids. Trimming took off 1 base at V and 2 bases at J, with 5 bases between the two ends. The CDR3 region is CASSEGYNTEAFF. CDR3 nucleotides: TGTGCCAGCAGTGAAGGCTATAACACTGAAGCTTTCTTT.

The rearrangement uses TRBV28 and TRBJ2-7; perhaps TRBD1 as D (6 bases). CDR1 is MDHEN, CDR2 SYDVKM, per germline. This CDR3 has 16 residues. Trimming removed 5 bases from V and 3 bases from J, with 20 bases in between. CDR3 nucleotides: TGTGCCAGCAGTACCCCTAATTCAGGGGCCCTCTACGAGCAGTACTTC. Translated, it gives CASSTPNSGALYEQYF.

CDR3 bases: TGTGCCAGCAGCTTATGGGGGGGAAGCACAGATACGCAGTATTTT. This encodes CASSLWGGSTDTQYF. The rearrangement joins TRBV7-9 to TRBJ2-3; the match to TRBD2 covers 7 bases. The CDR3 covers 15 residues. The germline V gene encodes CDR1 SEHNR and CDR2 FQNEAQ (reference sequence). The V segment lost 2 bases and the J segment 0 bases; nucleotides outside the gene matches: 2.

J is TRBJ2-7 and V is TRBV18, with TRBD1 as a possible D gene (5 bases). Germline V gene lookup returns CDR1 KGHSH and CDR2 LQKENI. This CDR3 is built from 13 residues. V was trimmed by 2 bases and J by 7 bases, leaving 12 bases between them. The CDR3 region is CASSPDRAREQYF. CDR3 nucleotide sequence: TGTGCCAGCTCACCAGACAGAGCGCGGGAGCAGTACTTC. The variable domain in full, with the rest retrieved from reference TRBV18 and TRBJ2-7, is NAGVMQNPRHLVRRRGQEARLRCSPMKGHSHVYWYRQLPEEGLKFMVYLQKENIIDESGMPKERFSAEFPKEGPSILRIQQVVRGDSAAYFCASSPDRAREQYFGPGTRLTVT.

J is TRBJ1-3 and V is TRBV4-3; the D is unclear. Per germline, CDR1 LGHNA and CDR2 YSLEER. Trimming took 0 bases from V and 0 from J, leaving 9 bases between them. This CDR3 has 16 amino acids. The CDR3 DNA sequence: TGCGCCAGCAGCCAAGATCTCAGCCTCTCTGGAAACACCATATATTTT. Translation gives CASSQDLSLSGNTIYF.

CDR3 in amino acids: CASSLVAPTAGGAYTEAFF. CDR3 bases: TGCGCCAGCAGCTTGGTCGCCCCGACAGCTGGGGGGGCTTACACTGAAGCTTTCTTT. The chain carries TRBV5-1 and TRBJ1-1; a weak D match, TRBD1 (6 bases). The CDR3 totals 19 residues. V gave up 0 bases and J gave up 3 bases, with 24 bases separating them. CDR1 SGHRS and CDR2 YFSETQ come from the germline V gene.

The rearrangement links TRBV24-1 to TRBJ1-5; unclear D gene. Germline V gives CDR1 KGHDR, CDR2 SFDVKD. The CDR3 spans 19 residues. V lost 1 base and J lost 1, with 19 bases in between. DNA of the CDR3: TGTGCCACCAGTGATTTCGGGATAGTGAGGGTTATGAGCAATCAGCCCCAGCATTTT. Translating gives CATSDFGIVRVMSNQPQHF.

This chain connects TRBV5-4 to TRBJ1-6; tentative D call: TRBD1 (6 bases). The CDR3 contains 15 residues. Trimming took 2 bases from V and 10 from J, leaving 16 bases between them. CDR1 and CDR2 from the germline V gene are SGHNT and YYREEE (reference sequence). The CDR3 spells CASSFSDRYNSPLHF. CDR3 DNA sequence: TGTGCCAGCAGCTTCAGCGACAGGTACAACTCACCCCTCCACTTT. Together with reference TRBV5-4 and TRBJ1-6, the CDR3 gives the full variable domain: ETGVTQSPTHLIKTRGQQVTLRCSSQSGHNTVSWYQQALGQGPQFIFQYYREEENGRGNFPPRFSGLQFPNYSSELNVNALELDDSALYLCASSFSDRYNSPLHFGNGTRLTVT.

This clone was seen only once. The rearrangement links TRBV6-6 to TRBJ2-3, with D perhaps given as TRBD1 or TRBD2 (6 bases each). In germline, CDR1 is MNHNY, CDR2 SVGAGI (reference sequence). V lost 5 bases and J 6 bases, leaving 21 bases between the germline ends. This CDR3 is 16 amino acids long. This chain's CDR3 is CASSIVRGAVADTQYF. Written as DNA, the CDR3 is TGTGCCAGCAGTATAGTGAGGGGGGCGGTTGCGGATACGCAGTATTTT.

This chain links TRBV11-1 with TRBJ1-1; D is possibly TRBD1 (6 bases). From germline, CDR1 is SGHAT and CDR2 FQDESV (reference sequence). Trimming stripped 2 bases from V and 6 bases from J, with 10 bases between. This CDR3 comprises 13 residues. DNA of the CDR3: TGTGCCAGCAGCTTACAACAGGGCTCTGAAGCTTTCTTT. Its translation is CASSLQQGSEAFF. Full variable domain (remainder filled in from reference TRBV11-1 and TRBJ1-1): EAEVAQSPRYKITEKSQAVAFWCDPISGHATLYWYRQILGQGPELLVQFQDESVVDDSQLPKDRFSAERLKGVDSTLKIQPAELGDSAMYLCASSLQQGSEAFFGQGTRLTVV.

The chain combines TRBV27 with TRBJ2-1; 8 bases are shared with TRBD2. CDR3 length: 16 amino acids. J gave up 8 bases and V 5 bases, and 14 bases lay outside the gene matches. CDR1 is MNHEY, CDR2 SMNVEV, per germline (reference sequence). The CDR3 protein is CASSIQIAGSDYEQFF. The CDR3 nucleotides are TGTGCCAGCAGTATCCAAATAGCGGGATCGGACTATGAGCAGTTCTTC.